This T cell receptor (beta chain) stems from a study of T cell responses to AZD1222 COVID-19 vaccine. Pooling was applied to second doses at about 4 or about 12 weeks. Trimming removed 1 base from V and 4 bases from J, with 11 bases in between. The CDR3 consists of 15 residues. The V gene's germline CDR1 is SGDLS and CDR2 YYNGEE. Data came from immunoSEQ multiplex PCR; TCRdb stores just in-frame clones and leaves some out. There are roughly 92,000 clones in the sample; roughly 91% occur only once, and roughly 5.1% lies in the top ten. The chain links TRBV9 to TRBJ1-4; D not certain. The sequencing here drew on peripheral blood, taken 28 days after the second AZD1222 dose. The origin of this receptor is an adult who received the AZD1222 COVID-19 vaccine. In DNA, the CDR3 is TGTGCCAGCAGCGTATTAGGAGGGAGTAATGAAAAACTGTTTTTT. Protein sequence: CASSVLGGSNEKLFF.